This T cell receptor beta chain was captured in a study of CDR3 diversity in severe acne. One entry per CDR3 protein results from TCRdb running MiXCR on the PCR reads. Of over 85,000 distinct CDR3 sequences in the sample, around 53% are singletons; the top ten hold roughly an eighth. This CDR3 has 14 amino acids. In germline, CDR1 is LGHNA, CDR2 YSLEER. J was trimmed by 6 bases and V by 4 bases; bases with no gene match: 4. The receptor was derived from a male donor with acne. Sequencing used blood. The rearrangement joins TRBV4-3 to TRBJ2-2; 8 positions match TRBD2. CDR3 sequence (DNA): TGCGCCAGCAGCCGCGGACTAGCCCCCGGGGAGCTGTTTTTT. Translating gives CASSRGLAPGELFF.